A single sample gave rise to the 26 T cell receptor beta chains below, sequenced in a study of T cells in Graves' hyperthyroidism and ophthalmopathy. It was RNA transcripts that yielded the amplified TCR beta CDR3 regions. TCR CDR3 underwent first-round RT-PCR with the HTBI primer set. Via MiXCR, TCRdb re-called the multiplex PCR reads, giving one row per CDR3 protein. The table includes roughly 510,000 distinct CDR3 sequences, approximately 48% detected once. The sample consisted of peripheral blood or thyroid tissue (not recorded which). These receptors all stem from an adult woman with Graves' disease, either hyperthyroidism or ophthalmopathy (not recorded which).

The V gene is TRBV2, the J gene TRBJ1-2, with 7 bases aligning to TRBD1. Germline CDR1 is SNHLY and CDR2 is FYNNEI. The V and J ends lost 6 bases and 6 bases, in that order; junction bases with no gene match: 7. The CDR3 runs to 13 residues. The DNA of the CDR3 is TGTGCCAGCAGCCCCTCAGGGGGTAATGGCTACACCTTC. This translates into CASSPSGGNGYTF.

This clonotype was recorded many times. The V gene is TRBV4-1, the J gene TRBJ2-7, with 7 bases lining up with TRBD2. CDR3 length: 15 residues. Trimming took 0 bases from V and 6 from J; bases not matched to a gene: 8. From germline, CDR1 is MGHRA and CDR2 YSYEKL. The CDR3 here is CASSQDRRESSEQYF. CDR3 coding DNA: TGCGCCAGCAGCCAAGATCGGCGGGAGTCTAGCGAGCAGTACTTC.

Ten or more counts support this clonotype. The chain carries TRBV19 and TRBJ1-1, with TRBD1 matching over 7 bases. The CDR3 spans 16 residues. Germline V gene sequence: CDR1 LNHDA, CDR2 SQIVND (reference sequence). The V segment lost 5 bases and the J segment 6 bases; nucleotides outside the gene matches: 15. The CDR3 reads CASSLFTRQGFAEAFF. CDR3 DNA: TGTGCCAGTAGTCTCTTTACTAGACAGGGATTTGCTGAAGCTTTCTTT.

This clonotype was observed at least ten times. V usage is TRBV19 and J usage is TRBJ2-7, with no clear D. The CDR3 is 15 amino acids. Deletions cut 3 bases from V and 6 bases from J, with 18 bases between. Germline V gene data show CDR1 as LNHDA and CDR2 as SQIVND (reference sequence). CDR3 amino acids: CASSIIGVGLGEQYF. CDR3 sequence (DNA): TGTGCCAGTAGTATCATTGGGGTTGGATTGGGCGAGCAGTACTTC.

This chain links TRBV4-1 with TRBJ1-2; 8 bases fit TRBD1. V shed 0 bases and J 1 base; nucleotides not matched to a gene: 4. CDR1 is MGHRA, CDR2 YSYEKL, per germline. The length of the CDR3 is 16 residues. The CDR3 sequence: CASSQDLRGHNYGYTF. CDR3 nucleotide sequence: TGCGCCAGCAGCCAAGATCTCAGGGGGCATAACTATGGCTACACCTTC.

The rearrangement uses TRBV20-1 and TRBJ2-5, with D unclear. CDR1 is DFQATT and CDR2 is SNEGSKA in the germline V gene (reference sequence). The CDR3 is 13 residues long. DNA of the CDR3: TGCAGCGCCAGTGTGTCCGGCGAAGAGACCCAGTACTTC. Its protein is CSASVSGEETQYF.

This clonotype was detected ten times or more. V is TRBV20-1 and J is TRBJ2-7; TRBD1 matches 11 bases. J lost 5 bases, V lost 2 bases, and 8 bases had no gene match. CDR1 is DFQATT and CDR2 is SNEGSKA in the germline V gene (reference sequence). The CDR3 is made up of 15 amino acids. The CDR3 DNA reads as TGCAGTGCTAGAAAGGGACAGGGGGTCGGCGACGAGCAGTACTTC. As protein: CSARKGQGVGDEQYF.

This clonotype occurred many times. The V call is TRBV5-1, the J call TRBJ1-2; 9 positions agree with TRBD1. The ends lost 5 bases at V and 3 bases at J; junction bases unmatched: 5. This CDR3 spans 14 amino acids. Germline-derived CDR1 and CDR2 are SGHRS and YFSETQ. DNA for the CDR3: TGCGCCAGCAGACCGCGGACAGGGGACTATGGCTACACCTTC. It is translated as CASRPRTGDYGYTF.

V gene TRBV9 combines with J gene TRBJ2-5, with TRBD2 as a possible D gene (6 bases). V gave up 2 bases and J gave up 2 bases, with 13 bases separating them. The CDR3 totals 15 residues. CDR1 SGDLS and CDR2 YYNGEE come from the germline V gene. CDR3 bases: TGTGCCAGCAGCGTGGGAGAGACTAGTCAAGAGACCCAGTACTTC. Its protein product is CASSVGETSQETQYF.

The J gene is TRBJ2-2, the V gene TRBV29-1; no clear D. The CDR3 is 14 amino acids. V shed 1 base and J shed 7 bases, with 13 bases lying between them. Germline V gene lookup returns CDR1 SQVTM and CDR2 ANQGSEA. The CDR3 DNA reads as TGCAGCGTTGAAGGGTGGGTGACGAGCGGGGAGCTGTTTTTT. Residues: CSVEGWVTSGELFF.

The CDR3 region has the DNA TGTGCCAGCAGCGCTGGGATGCTTAGCGGACGCTACGAGCAGTACTTC. Its translation: CASSAGMLSGRYEQYF. The rearrangement uses TRBV7-6 and TRBJ2-7, with D possibly being TRBD2 (6 bases). V was cut by 5 bases and J by 3 bases, with 20 bases left in between. Germline V lookup: CDR1 SGHVS, CDR2 FNYEAQ. This CDR3 contains 16 residues.

The chain couples TRBV20-1 to TRBJ2-5; 7 bases agree with TRBD2. The CDR3 contains 12 residues. Germline V gene lookup returns CDR1 DFQATT and CDR2 SNEGSKA (reference sequence). J gave up 5 bases and V 1 base, and 1 base lay outside the gene matches. CDR3 sequence (DNA): TGCAGTGCTAGAGGAGCGGGGGAGACCCAGTACTTC. Translating gives CSARGAGETQYF.

This clonotype was counted at least ten times. The chain combines TRBV20-1 with TRBJ1-6; D gene ambiguous. The V and J ends lost 6 bases and 0 bases respectively, with 15 bases between them. The CDR3 has 16 amino acids. CDR1 and CDR2 from the germline V gene are DFQATT and SNEGSKA (reference sequence). The CDR3 DNA reads as TGCAGTGCCCACCGGACGGCTAGCTCCTATAATTCACCCCTCCACTTT. It codes for CSAHRTASSYNSPLHF.

This clonotype was counted a single time. The rearrangement uses TRBV7-9 and TRBJ1-5; D gene uncertain. The CDR3 spans 15 residues. The ends were cut back, 1 base at V and 4 bases at J, with 11 bases in the middle. From germline, CDR1 is SEHNR and CDR2 FQNEAQ (reference sequence). This CDR3 is CASSLDSSGNQPQHF. The CDR3 region has the DNA TGTGCCAGCAGCTTAGACTCATCCGGGAATCAGCCCCAGCATTTT. Full variable domain (rest looked up from reference TRBV7-9 and TRBJ1-5): DTGVSQNPRHKITKRGQNVTFRCDPISEHNRLYWYRQTLGQGPEFLTYFQNEAQLEKSRLLSDRFSAERPKGSFSTLEIQRTEQGDSAMYLCASSLDSSGNQPQHFGDGTRLSIL.

This clonotype came up a few times. This rearrangement joins TRBV19 to TRBJ1-1, with D unclear. The CDR3 has 13 amino acids. Germline CDR1 and CDR2: LNHDA and SQIVND (reference sequence). V lost 8 bases to trimming and J lost 1 base, with 11 bases between them. The CDR3 spells CASRKWENTEAFF. The CDR3 bases are TGTGCCAGTCGTAAGTGGGAGAACACTGAAGCTTTCTTT.

The genes are TRBV29-1 and TRBJ2-2; TRBD2 agrees at 8 bases. With 4 bases clipped from V and 2 bases from J, the junction kept 6 bases outside the gene matches. The CDR3 covers 15 residues. Germline V lookup: CDR1 SQVTM, CDR2 ANQGSEA. CDR3 sequence reads: CSVVSGTSNTGELFF. In DNA form, the CDR3 reads TGCAGCGTTGTCTCCGGGACTAGTAACACCGGGGAGCTGTTTTTT.

This clonotype has just a few counts. This chain uses TRBV7-2 with TRBJ1-6, with 9 bases that match TRBD1. After removal of 2 bases from V and 10 bases from J, the junction contained 9 bases not matched to a gene. In germline, CDR1 is SGHTA, CDR2 FQGNSA. The CDR3 runs to 16 residues. DNA of the CDR3: TGTGCCAGCAGCTTAAACCCGGGACAGGGAAGCTCACCCCTCCACTTT. It yields the protein CASSLNPGQGSSPLHF.

Concerning this clonotype: A read error is possible here, since a much larger clone lies one base away. The rearrangement joins TRBV11-2 to TRBJ2-2; the D is unclear. The CDR3 spans 16 residues. V was shortened by 8 bases and J by 1 base, with 17 bases between the two germline ends. From germline, CDR1 is SGHAT and CDR2 FQNNGV. CDR3: CASGTGVAWNTGELFF. The CDR3 nucleotides read TGTGCCAGCGGCACCGGAGTAGCCTGGAACACCGGGGAGCTGTTTTTT.

Many counts were recorded for this clonotype. The chain carries TRBV9 and TRBJ1-5; a possible D gene is TRBD1 (5 bases). CDR3 length equals 14 residues. Germline assignment: CDR1 SGDLS and CDR2 YYNGEE. V gave up 4 bases and J gave up 3 bases, with 11 bases separating them. The CDR3 sequence is CASSRGGDNQPQHF. Written as DNA, the CDR3 is TGTGCCAGCAGCCGGGGAGGGGACAATCAGCCCCAGCATTTT.

This clonotype appeared many times. V is TRBV5-6 and J is TRBJ2-7, with TRBD2 matching over 7 bases. Germline CDR1 is SGHDT and CDR2 is YYEEEE. This CDR3 has 15 residues. Trimming removed 0 bases from V and 0 bases from J; junction bases left unmatched: 3. The CDR3 region has the DNA TGTGCCAGCAGCTTGGCCGGGGGGAACTCCTACGAGCAGTACTTC. This sequence encodes CASSLAGGNSYEQYF.

This clonotype was counted a few times. V and J are TRBV29-1 and TRBJ2-2; 9 bases line up with TRBD1. The CDR3 runs to 13 residues. The germline V gene has CDR1 SQVTM and CDR2 ANQGSEA. The CDR3 bases are TGCAGTGCCGCGGACAGGGGTGCCGGGGAGCTGTTTTTT. Its protein product is CSAADRGAGELFF.

The rearrangement links TRBV6-6 to TRBJ1-5; possible D gene TRBD1, 5 bases. The CDR3 sequence is 15 residues long. Trimming took 4 bases from V and 6 from J, leaving 16 bases between them. Germline values: CDR1 MNHNY, CDR2 SVGAGI (reference sequence). The CDR3 reads CASSLTRVLGQPQHF. In DNA form, the CDR3 reads TGTGCCAGCAGTTTAACCAGGGTTCTAGGTCAGCCCCAGCATTTT.

This clonotype is a singleton in its sample. V and J are TRBV20-1 and TRBJ1-4; D is undetermined. CDR1 and CDR2 from the germline V gene are DFQATT and SNEGSKA (reference sequence). This CDR3 contains 15 residues. V lost 5 bases and J 4 bases, leaving 17 bases between the germline ends. CDR3 nucleotide sequence: TGCAGTGCTGCCCAAGTTGGTGTGAATAATGAAAAACTGTTTTTT. Its translation: CSAAQVGVNNEKLFF.

The J gene is TRBJ2-7, the V gene TRBV10-3, with 12 bases that match TRBD1. With V trimmed by 3 bases and J by 9 bases, 6 bases remained unmatched. This CDR3 is built from 14 residues. Per germline, CDR1 ENHRY and CDR2 SYGVKD. This CDR3 is CAISDPRDRGRQYF. The CDR3 DNA reads as TGTGCCATCAGTGATCCCCGGGACAGGGGGCGGCAGTACTTC.

The CDR3 DNA is TGTGCCAGCAGCCAGTCCCGCTCGCAGCCCCAGCATTTT. Its protein product is CASSQSRSQPQHF. The chain has TRBV7-2 and TRBJ1-5; no firm D call. Looked up from germline, CDR1 is SGHTA and CDR2 is FQGNSA. The germline V and J ends were trimmed by 5 bases and 7 bases, with 12 bases remaining between them. This CDR3 spans 13 amino acids.

This clonotype showed up just once. The chain links TRBV25-1 to TRBJ1-4, with 7 bases aligning to TRBD1. Germline CDR1 is MGHDK and CDR2 is SYGVNS. The ends lost 4 bases at V and 7 bases at J; junction bases unmatched: 12. The CDR3 sequence is 16 residues long. As DNA, the CDR3 is TGTGCCAGCAGTGCTAGCGACAGGGTTGGGAGTGAAAAACTGTTTTTT. Translating it yields CASSASDRVGSEKLFF.